These 2 T cell receptor beta chains were all obtained from the same sample, sequenced in a study of cytomegalovirus exposure and HLA in healthy donors (dated by TCRdb to about 2017). Library preparation was by the immunoSEQ multiplex PCR assay. For the multiplex PCR, a mixture combining 60 forward primers for TCR Vbeta segments and 13 reverse primers for TCR Jbeta segments was used. This immuneACCESS table, as held by TCRdb, lists in-frame sequences with V and J called but not all clones. Of the missing ones, under half trace to an unresolved V gene in checked studies; the others have no known cause. The sample data list 160,000 or so clones, and just under 80% of these were observed just once. The biggest ten clones account for over 1% of the sample. The sequenced material came from PBMCs. Source of these receptors: a woman aged 50 to 65 in good health and CMV-seronegative.

The rearrangement links TRBV29-1 to TRBJ2-3; 13 nucleotides line up with TRBD2. Germline values: CDR1 SQVTM, CDR2 ANQGSEA. The CDR3 spans 15 residues. The ends lost 5 bases at V and 5 bases at J; junction bases unmatched: 7. CDR3 amino acids: CSVRGTSGEEDTQYF. CDR3 nucleotide sequence: TGCAGCGTTAGGGGGACTAGCGGGGAGGAAGATACGCAGTATTTT.

This sequence joins TRBV19 and TRBJ2-7, with D uncertain. Germline assignment: CDR1 LNHDA and CDR2 SQIVND (reference sequence). This CDR3 is 15 amino acids long. V shed 5 bases and J shed 5 bases, with 19 bases lying between them. CDR3 in amino acids: CASSEVGIPRDEQYF. The CDR3 DNA reads as TGTGCCAGTAGTGAGGTGGGTATCCCTCGGGACGAGCAGTACTTC. Full variable domain (remainder filled in from reference TRBV19 and TRBJ2-7): DGGITQSPKYLFRKEGQNVTLSCEQNLNHDAMYWYRQDPGQGLRLIYYSQIVNDFQKGDIAEGYSVSREKKESFPLTVTSAQKNPTAFYLCASSEVGIPRDEQYFGPGTRLTVT.